This TCR beta chain was sequenced for a study of naive and memory T cell subsets. Regarding the study as a whole: In CD4 and CD8 cells, diversity dropped from naive through EMRA. Each distinct alpha or beta sequence counts as one clonotype.

The V gene lost 2 bases and the J gene lost 3 bases, with 15 bases spanning the gap. Per the germline V gene, CDR1 is SEHNR and CDR2 is FQNEAQ (reference sequence). This CDR3 has 16 amino acids. Details on this clonotype: As yet, its antigen is unknown.

Two oligonucleotides, mixed equimolar, formed the beta constant-region primer covering TRBC1 and TRBC2. The cDNA 3' end received a ligated single-stranded oligonucleotide carrying the SP2 primer and a 12-nucleotide UMI. TCRdb processed the UMI-ligation and nested PCR reads anew with MiXCR; each CDR3 protein has one entry. The sample records 120,000 to 150,000 distinct CDR3 sequences, approximately 15% being singletons. The V and J genes are TRBV7-9 and TRBJ2-3; no clear D gene. The sequencing sample was made of naive CD4+ T cells from blood. The clonotype was recovered from a human donor in good health. Written as DNA, the CDR3 is TGTGCCAGCAGCTTACGTCTAGTGCCGTTGACAGATACGCAGTATTTT. Translation gives CASSLRLVPLTDTQYF.